One and the same sample provided the 8 T cell receptor beta chains below, sequenced in a study of CD8 T cells in ankylosing spondylitis. TCRdb re-called the 5' RACE reads with MiXCR, one entry per CDR3 protein. The sample has 130,000 to 150,000 distinct CDR3 sequences, roughly 8.4% seen once. Sequenced sample: synovial fluid, either unsorted or a sorted T cell fraction (not recorded which). These receptor sequences come from a male donor with ankylosing spondylitis.

This clonotype has a count of ten or more. CDR3 DNA sequence: TGCAGTGCTAGAGATCCGCGGGGGGGAGATACGCAGTATTTT. This sequence encodes CSARDPRGGDTQYF. The genes are TRBV20-1 and TRBJ2-3; 9 bases fit TRBD2. This CDR3 is built from 14 residues. V shed 0 bases and J 5 bases; nucleotides not matched to a gene: 3. Germline CDR1 is DFQATT and CDR2 is SNEGSKA (reference sequence).

Concerning this clonotype itself: This could be a read error, since a much larger clone is one nucleotide away. The gene calls are TRBV11-2 and TRBJ1-1; 9 bases are a match to TRBD1. This CDR3 has 13 amino acids. The germline gives CDR1 SGHAT, CDR2 FQNNGV. CDR3 region: CASTGTGRTEALF. The CDR3 DNA reads TGTGCCAGCACCGGGACAGGGAGGACTGAAGCTTTGTTT.

In its sample, this clonotype was seen many times. The chain carries TRBV12-3 or TRBV12-4 and TRBJ2-1; possibly TRBD1 or TRBD2 for D (7 bases each). The CDR3 runs to 14 residues. V was pared by 5 bases and J by 8 bases, with 16 bases between. CDR3 nucleotide sequence: TGTGCCAGCAGTACCCGGGGGGACAGTGATGAGCAGTTCTTC. Encoded protein: CASSTRGDSDEQFF.

This clonotype was seen more than once but under ten times. The V gene is TRBV10-3, the J gene TRBJ1-2, with D unclear. This CDR3 spans 13 amino acids. Germline assignment: CDR1 ENHRY and CDR2 SYGVKD. Trimming pared 10 bases from V and 0 bases from J, leaving 12 bases between. This CDR3 reads CATLNTANYGYTF. The CDR3 DNA sequence: TGTGCCACCCTGAACACGGCTAACTATGGCTACACCTTC.

At least ten counts were recorded for this clonotype. This chain uses TRBV20-1 with TRBJ2-5; D is undetermined. Germline V gives CDR1 DFQATT, CDR2 SNEGSKA (reference sequence). This CDR3 is built from 12 residues. Trimming cost V 3 bases and J 5 bases, with 10 bases left between them. CDR3 protein: CSASRATETQYF. The CDR3 bases are TGCAGTGCTAGTCGGGCCACCGAGACCCAGTACTTC.

This chain uses TRBV25-1 with TRBJ2-5, with D hard to call. V was trimmed by 1 base and J by 2 bases, leaving 8 bases between them. The CDR3 runs 14 residues. The germline gives CDR1 MGHDK, CDR2 SYGVNS. The CDR3 is CASSESTDQETQYF. The CDR3 DNA reads TGTGCCAGCAGTGAATCAACAGATCAAGAGACCCAGTACTTC.

This clonotype was seen a handful of times. The J gene is TRBJ2-7, the V gene TRBV5-1, with 9 bases lining up with TRBD1. Trimming at V came to 1 base and at J to 6 bases, leaving 5 bases not matched to a gene. This CDR3 region has 14 residues. From germline, CDR1 is SGHRS and CDR2 YFSETQ. This chain's CDR3 is CASSLRTGEGEQYF. CDR3 nucleotide sequence: TGCGCCAGCAGCTTGAGGACAGGGGAGGGCGAGCAGTACTTC.

This sequence joins TRBV7-2 and TRBJ1-2; perhaps TRBD1 as D (6 bases). This CDR3 spans 15 amino acids. Trimming pared 2 bases from V and 5 bases from J, leaving 15 bases between. CDR1 is SGHTA and CDR2 is FQGNSA in the germline V gene. The CDR3 spells CASSLNTGRVYGYTF. DNA of the CDR3: TGTGCCAGCAGCTTAAATACAGGGCGGGTATATGGCTACACCTTC.